The 10 T cell receptor beta chains presented below share a single source sample, sequenced in a study of PD-1 blockade in classical Hodgkin lymphoma. TCRdb keeps only in-frame clones here, not all; method: immunoSEQ multiplex PCR. The sample lists about 58,000 clones, about 91% seen once, with about 9.4% in the top ten. Every one of the patients relapsed after autologous stem cell transplantation (brentuximab vedotin exposure was variable). The specimen was peripheral blood mononuclear cells (PBMCs), collected before the second cycle of nivolumab. These receptors originate from a human donor with classical Hodgkin lymphoma.

The rearrangement joins TRBV28 to TRBJ2-3; 13 bases fit TRBD2. Germline lookup yields CDR1 MDHEN and CDR2 SYDVKM. CDR3 size: 19 residues. After removal of 4 bases from V and 4 bases from J, the junction contained 14 bases not matched to a gene. The CDR3 bases are TGTGCCAGCAGTTCGACAGGATGGACTAGCGGGAGTGGAGCAGATACGCAGTATTTT. The encoded protein is CASSSTGWTSGSGADTQYF.

The genes are TRBV2 and TRBJ2-7; D remains unclear. V was pared by 11 bases and J by 3 bases, with 17 bases between. Germline CDR1 and CDR2: SNHLY and FYNNEI. This CDR3 contains 13 residues. The CDR3 loop is CALQSQALYEQYF. Written as DNA, the CDR3 is TGTGCCCTCCAGTCCCAGGCCCTCTACGAGCAGTACTTC.

The chain carries TRBV5-4 and TRBJ2-2; 12 positions agree with TRBD1. Germline V gene lookup returns CDR1 SGHNT and CDR2 YYREEE (reference sequence). CDR3 length equals 17 residues. Losses at the gene ends were 4 bases for V and 1 base for J; bases not matched to a gene: 5. The CDR3 spells CASSRGQGAKNTGELFF. Here the CDR3 DNA reads TGTGCCAGCAGCCGGGGACAGGGGGCTAAGAACACCGGGGAGCTGTTTTTT.

The CDR3 DNA reads TGCAGCGTTGAAGATCGGGGGGCTTCTGGCACAGATACGCAGTATTTT. Encoded protein: CSVEDRGASGTDTQYF. This chain joins TRBV29-1 and TRBJ2-3, with D perhaps TRBD2 (7 bases). V was cut by 0 bases and J by 1 base, with 14 bases left in between. Germline V gives CDR1 SQVTM, CDR2 ANQGSEA. The CDR3 contains 16 residues.

The V gene is TRBV6-6, the J gene TRBJ1-1; D call uncertain. CDR3 length: 11 amino acids. From germline, CDR1 is MNHNY and CDR2 SVGAGI (reference sequence). V shed 6 bases and J shed 5 bases, with 7 bases lying between them. The DNA for the CDR3 is TGTGCCAGCAGCCTGGAGACTGAAGCTTTCTTT. Encoded protein: CASSLETEAFF.

This clone was seen a few times. The CDR3 sequence is CASSSPSGRGSYEQYF. The CDR3 coding sequence is TGTGCCAGCAGCTCCCCCTCGGGTCGGGGCTCCTACGAGCAGTACTTC. The chain combines TRBV13 with TRBJ2-7; D perhaps matches TRBD2 (5 bases). Germline V gene data show CDR1 as PRHDT and CDR2 as FYEKMQ (reference sequence). Trimming shortened V by 4 bases and J by 0 bases, and 16 bases separated the two germline ends. The length of the CDR3 is 16 residues.

This rearrangement joins TRBV6-9 to TRBJ2-5; TRBD1 might be the D (6 bases). This CDR3 has 14 amino acids. Deletions cut 5 bases from V and 2 bases from J, with 12 bases between. Germline values: CDR1 MNHGY, CDR2 SVAAGI. Here the CDR3 reads CASSTGSPQETQYF. In DNA, the CDR3 is TGTGCCAGCAGTACAGGGTCCCCACAAGAGACCCAGTACTTC.

The chain joins TRBV9 to TRBJ2-3; a weak D match, TRBD2 (6 bases). The germline CDR1 and CDR2 sequences are SGDLS and YYNGEE. V was trimmed by 3 bases and J by 2 bases, leaving 19 bases between them. The CDR3 totals 17 residues. CDR3 amino acids: CASSGRGGTSHTDTQYF. The CDR3, as DNA: TGTGCCAGCAGCGGTAGGGGCGGGACCTCTCACACAGATACGCAGTATTTT.

The rearrangement links TRBV9 to TRBJ2-1; 8 positions match TRBD2. The CDR3 runs 18 residues. The V and J ends lost 3 bases and 5 bases, in that order; junction bases with no gene match: 16. Germline V lookup: CDR1 SGDLS, CDR2 YYNGEE. The CDR3 sequence: CASSAPLELGRAHNEQFF. DNA for the CDR3: TGTGCCAGCAGCGCCCCCCTCGAACTCGGGAGGGCCCACAATGAGCAGTTCTTC.

The gene calls are TRBV27 and TRBJ2-2; 15 nucleotides align to TRBD2. V lost 8 bases, J lost 9 bases, and 16 bases stayed unmatched. Germline V gives CDR1 MNHEY, CDR2 SMNVEV (reference sequence). The CDR3 has 18 residues. The CDR3 DNA is TGTGCCAGCGGCCCGGGACTAGCGGGGGGCCCCAAGTTGAGGGAGCTGTTTTTT. As protein: CASGPGLAGGPKLRELFF.